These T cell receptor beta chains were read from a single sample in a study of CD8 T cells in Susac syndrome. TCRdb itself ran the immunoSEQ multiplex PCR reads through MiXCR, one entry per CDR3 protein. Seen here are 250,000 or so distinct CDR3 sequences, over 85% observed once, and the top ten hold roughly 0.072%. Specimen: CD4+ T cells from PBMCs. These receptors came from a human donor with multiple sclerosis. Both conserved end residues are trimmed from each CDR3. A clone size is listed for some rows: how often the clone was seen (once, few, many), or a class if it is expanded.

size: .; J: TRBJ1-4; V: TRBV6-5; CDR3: ASTPRAGTNEKLF
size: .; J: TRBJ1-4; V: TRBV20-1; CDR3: SATFNPGDRSEKLF
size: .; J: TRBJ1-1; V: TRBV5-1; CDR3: ASSPRTGGGSEAF
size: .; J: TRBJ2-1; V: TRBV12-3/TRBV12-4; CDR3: ASTSFRTVFTSGNEQF
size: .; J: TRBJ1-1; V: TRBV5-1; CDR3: ASSLMGQKNTEAF
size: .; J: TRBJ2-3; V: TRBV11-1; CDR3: ASIFKEGRSTDTQY
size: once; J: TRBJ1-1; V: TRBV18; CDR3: ASSDTGAEAF
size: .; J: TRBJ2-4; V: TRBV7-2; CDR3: ASSLSVLAKNIQY
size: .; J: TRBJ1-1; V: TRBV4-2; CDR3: ASSEDLGGRGANTEAF
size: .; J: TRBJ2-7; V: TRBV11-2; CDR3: ASSPIQGFGEQY
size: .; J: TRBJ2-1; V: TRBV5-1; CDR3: ASSLSGRDYNEQF
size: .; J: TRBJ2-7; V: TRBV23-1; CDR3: ASSRQLSYEQY
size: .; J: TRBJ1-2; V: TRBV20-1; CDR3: SARGQGEYYGYT
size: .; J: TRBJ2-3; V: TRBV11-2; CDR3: ASSFSGGRTDTQY
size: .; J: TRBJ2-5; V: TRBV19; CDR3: ASSMQASAETQY
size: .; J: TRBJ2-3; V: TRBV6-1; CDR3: ASSEGAGGADTQY
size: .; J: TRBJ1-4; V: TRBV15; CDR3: ATRVGATNEKLF
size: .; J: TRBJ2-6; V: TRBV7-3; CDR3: ASSPGGANVLT
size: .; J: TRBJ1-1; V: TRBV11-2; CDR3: ASSLAGGATEAF
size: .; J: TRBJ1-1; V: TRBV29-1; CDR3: SFGQGEAF